This T cell receptor beta chain was identified during a study of cytomegalovirus exposure and HLA in healthy donors. Only in-frame clones appear in the TCRdb table, and some are missing; sequencing was by immunoSEQ multiplex PCR. In the table there are tens of thousands of clones, 93% of which are singletons. The CDR3 is 15 residues long. The V gene lost 6 bases and the J gene lost 3 bases, with 18 bases spanning the gap. Germline V CDR1 and CDR2: MNHNY, SVGAGI (reference sequence). The chain joins TRBV6-6 to TRBJ2-7; possible D gene TRBD1, 5 bases. This TCR came from a man in his late teens or twenties in good health and CMV-seronegative. Sequenced input: PBMCs. CDR3 region: CASSHGSDKFYEQYF. CDR3 sequence (DNA): TGTGCCAGCAGCCACGGGTCGGACAAGTTCTACGAGCAGTACTTC.